The clone carrying this T cell receptor beta chain has a count of ten or more. Its antigen is unidentified. The data stem from a study of neurological immune-mediated disorders. The CDR3 runs 15 residues. Germline V gene data show CDR1 as SGHRS and CDR2 as YFSETQ. Trimming at V came to 4 bases and at J to 1 base, leaving 4 bases not matched to a gene. Study-level results: The repertoires of 18 of 34 multiple sclerosis patients fell into one related-CDR3 cluster (a possible signature) under phylogenetic grouping. HTLV-1-associated myelopathy showed the most TCR clonal expansion; multiple sclerosis the least, below healthy controls. Private repertoires in all groups were suggested by the absence of shared CDR3 amino acid sequences among expanded clones across subjects.

Via MiXCR, TCRdb re-called the 5' RACE reads, giving one row per CDR3 protein. Of tens of thousands of distinct CDR3 sequences listed, roughly 3.5% are singletons. The chain carries TRBV5-1 and TRBJ2-7; 11 nucleotides match TRBD1. What was sequenced was PBMCs. The clonotype comes from a woman in her forties or fifties with multiple sclerosis. The CDR3 DNA follows: TGCGCCAGCAGCCCAGGGACAGGGGGGTCCTACGAGCAGTACTTC. The encoded protein is CASSPGTGGSYEQYF.